The present T cell receptor (beta chain) was sequenced within a study of response to subunit inactivated influenza vaccine. Overall study findings and caveats: That few new T cells are recruited by each seasonal influenza vaccination was the authors' suggestion.

This clonotype was recorded a few times. The antigen remains unidentified. Via MiXCR, TCRdb re-called the RT-PCR reads, giving one row per CDR3 protein. The data contain 650,000 to 800,000 distinct CDR3 sequences, approximately 18% of them singletons. Germline CDR1 reads LGHNA; CDR2 reads YSLEER. The V segment lost 0 bases and the J segment 9 bases; nucleotides outside the gene matches: 5. The CDR3 is 15 amino acids. The specimen comprised PBMCs from blood, sampled more than 4 days after vaccination. The chain uses TRBV4-3 and TRBJ2-1, with 10 bases lining up with TRBD2. The receptor comes from a man between 45 and 60 years old who received an inactivated influenza vaccine. The CDR3 region has the DNA TGCGCCAGCAGCCAAGATTGGAGCGGGGGGGCTGAGCAGTTCTTC. Protein product: CASSQDWSGGAEQFF.